This entry lists 9 T cell receptor beta chains sequenced from one sample in a study of T-cell memory formation after mild COVID-19. TCRdb reprocessed the 5' RACE reads via MiXCR and lists one record per CDR3 protein. The data show about 140,000 distinct CDR3 sequences, about 6% seen once. Sample: PBMCs or a T cell subset sorted from them (not recorded which). The receptors originated from an adult woman who had mild COVID-19 (a few samples of this study predate the infection). Cell type and time point are not known.

This sequence joins TRBV13 and TRBJ2-1; D is uncertain. Between the trimmed V and J ends, which lost 1 base and 8 bases, there was a span of 9 bases. This CDR3 is 13 amino acids long. Germline V lookup: CDR1 PRHDT, CDR2 FYEKMQ (reference sequence). The CDR3 DNA reads as TGTGCCAGCAGCTTAGTCTCCCTCTATGAGCAGTTCTTC. It specifies CASSLVSLYEQFF.

This clonotype showed up many times. The chain links TRBV12-3 or TRBV12-4 to TRBJ2-3; D may match TRBD1 or TRBD2 (6 bases each). The CDR3 has 14 residues. V gave up 7 bases and J gave up 2 bases, with 13 bases separating them. CDR3 nucleotide sequence: TGTGCCAGCACCTGGGGGGCACACACAGATACGCAGTATTTT. Protein product: CASTWGAHTDTQYF.

V and J are TRBV9 and TRBJ2-3; D may be TRBD2 (6 bases). With 0 bases removed from V and 9 bases from J, the gap between germline ends came to 20 bases. Looked up from germline, CDR1 is SGDLS and CDR2 is YYNGEE. The CDR3 has 16 residues. CDR3 protein: CASSVGGRLGLITQYF. The CDR3 nucleotides are TGTGCCAGCAGCGTAGGGGGGAGGTTGGGACTGATCACGCAGTATTTT.

This clonotype was seen at least ten times. The chain carries TRBV5-1 and TRBJ2-1; perhaps TRBD1 as D (7 bases). The CDR3 contains 13 residues. V lost 6 bases and J lost 4, with 11 bases in between. Germline V gene sequence: CDR1 SGHRS, CDR2 YFSETQ. The CDR3 region has the DNA TGCGCCAGCATGCGGGACAGTTACAATGAGCAGTTCTTC. Translation: CASMRDSYNEQFF.

This clonotype was observed a handful of times. This chain joins TRBV12-3 or TRBV12-4 and TRBJ2-1; 8 bases are shared with TRBD1. The CDR3 consists of 13 residues. V shed 5 bases, J shed 8 bases, and the junction held 5 bases outside the gene matches. The CDR3 nucleotides read TGTGCCAGCAGTATTCCCAGGGGGCATGAGCAGTTCTTC. Its translation: CASSIPRGHEQFF.

This clonotype was picked up many times. This chain connects TRBV7-9 to TRBJ2-1; D is perhaps TRBD1 (5 bases). The CDR3 has 15 residues. The germline CDR1 and CDR2 sequences are SEHNR and FQNEAQ (reference sequence). The ends were cut back, 1 base at V and 10 bases at J, with 17 bases in the middle. CDR3 bases: TGTGCCAGCAGCTTAGAGGGGCGACGGTCATGGGAGCAGTTCTTC. This codes for CASSLEGRRSWEQFF.

This clonotype was seen at least ten times. The rearrangement links TRBV7-9 to TRBJ1-1; D not certain. CDR1 is SEHNR and CDR2 is FQNEAQ in the germline V gene (reference sequence). V was cut by 1 base and J by 11 bases, with 20 bases left in between. This CDR3 has 15 residues. In DNA, the CDR3 is TGTGCCAGCAGCTTAGGCCTCGAGGACGCCCTTCGGGCTTTCTTT. Translated: CASSLGLEDALRAFF.

This clonotype was detected only a few times. The chain couples TRBV12-3 or TRBV12-4 to TRBJ2-3, with D possibly being TRBD1 or TRBD2 (6 bases each). V lost 4 bases and J lost 1, with 15 bases in between. This CDR3 has 16 residues. DNA of the CDR3: TGTGCCAGCAGTTCTCCAAGTCGGGGGCGCACAGATACGCAGTATTTT. This gives the protein CASSSPSRGRTDTQYF.

Ten or more counts support this clonotype. CDR3: CASSPGTSGGTQYF. Here the CDR3 DNA reads TGTGCCAGCAGCCCAGGGACTAGCGGGGGGACCCAGTACTTC. V usage is TRBV9 and J usage is TRBJ2-5, with 14 bases matching TRBD2. This CDR3 is built from 14 residues. V was clipped by 4 bases and J by 7 bases; unmatched bases: 3. CDR1 is SGDLS, CDR2 YYNGEE, per germline.